Sequencing of this TCR beta chain was carried out in a study of T cells in Graves' hyperthyroidism and ophthalmopathy. This clonotype occurred many times. Regions amplified from RNA transcripts were the TCR beta CDR3 regions. HTBI primers were the set used in a first-round RT-PCR of the TCR CDR3. Via MiXCR, TCRdb re-called the multiplex PCR reads, giving one row per CDR3 protein. Altogether under 250,000 distinct CDR3 sequences are present, 15% to 20% being singletons, with the ten largest covering approximately 50%. J gave up 2 bases and V 4 bases, and 4 bases lay outside the gene matches. Looked up from germline, CDR1 is SEHNR and CDR2 is FQNEAQ (reference sequence). The CDR3 is made up of 15 amino acids.

Sequencing was performed on blood. The receptor was derived from a man aged 50 to 59 with Graves' hyperthyroidism. This chain joins TRBV7-9 and TRBJ2-5, with 10 bases matching TRBD1. The CDR3 sequence: CASSSRQGAQETQYF. The CDR3 DNA reads TGTGCCAGCAGCTCTCGACAGGGGGCACAAGAGACCCAGTACTTC.